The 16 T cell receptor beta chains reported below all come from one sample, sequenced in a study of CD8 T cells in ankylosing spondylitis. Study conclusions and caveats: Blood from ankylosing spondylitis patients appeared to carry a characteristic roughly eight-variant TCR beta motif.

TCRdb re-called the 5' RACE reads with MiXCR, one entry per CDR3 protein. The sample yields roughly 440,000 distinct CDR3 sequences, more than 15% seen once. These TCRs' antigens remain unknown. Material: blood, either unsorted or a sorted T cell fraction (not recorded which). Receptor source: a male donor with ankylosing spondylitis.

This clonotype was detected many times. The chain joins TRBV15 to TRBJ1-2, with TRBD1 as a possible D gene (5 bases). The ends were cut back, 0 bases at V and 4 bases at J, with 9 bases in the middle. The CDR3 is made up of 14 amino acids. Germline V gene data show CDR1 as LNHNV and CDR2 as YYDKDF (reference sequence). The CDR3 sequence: CATSREEGRYGYTF. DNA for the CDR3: TGTGCCACCAGCAGAGAGGAGGGGCGCTATGGCTACACCTTC.

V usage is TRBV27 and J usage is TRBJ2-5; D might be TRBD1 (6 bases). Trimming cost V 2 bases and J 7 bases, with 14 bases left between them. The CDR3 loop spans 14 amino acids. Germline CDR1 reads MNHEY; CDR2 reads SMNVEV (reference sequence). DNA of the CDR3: TGTGCCAGCAGTTTAAGACAGGCCGGAGGGACCCAGTACTTC. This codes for CASSLRQAGGTQYF.

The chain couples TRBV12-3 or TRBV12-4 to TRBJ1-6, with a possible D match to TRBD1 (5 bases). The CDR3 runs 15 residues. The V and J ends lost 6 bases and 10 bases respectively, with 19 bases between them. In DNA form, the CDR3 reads TGTGCCAGCAGACCTACCTGGGACGGCAAATCACCCCTCCACTTT. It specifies CASRPTWDGKSPLHF.

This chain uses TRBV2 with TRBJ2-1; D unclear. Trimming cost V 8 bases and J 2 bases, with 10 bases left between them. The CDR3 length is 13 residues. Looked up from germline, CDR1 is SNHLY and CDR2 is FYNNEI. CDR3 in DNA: TGTGCCAGCGCCGAGCGTACCTACAATGAGCAGTTCTTC. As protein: CASAERTYNEQFF.

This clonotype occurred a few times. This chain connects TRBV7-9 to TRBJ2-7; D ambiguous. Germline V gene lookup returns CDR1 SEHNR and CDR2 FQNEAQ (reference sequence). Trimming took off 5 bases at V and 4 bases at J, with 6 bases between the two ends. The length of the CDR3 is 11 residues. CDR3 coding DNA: TGTGCCAGCAGCCGTCAGTACGAGCAGTACTTC. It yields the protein CASSRQYEQYF. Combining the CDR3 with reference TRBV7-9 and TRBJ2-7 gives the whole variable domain DTGVSQNPRHKITKRGQNVTFRCDPISEHNRLYWYRQTLGQGPEFLTYFQNEAQLEKSRLLSDRFSAERPKGSFSTLEIQRTEQGDSAMYLCASSRQYEQYFGPGTRLTVT.

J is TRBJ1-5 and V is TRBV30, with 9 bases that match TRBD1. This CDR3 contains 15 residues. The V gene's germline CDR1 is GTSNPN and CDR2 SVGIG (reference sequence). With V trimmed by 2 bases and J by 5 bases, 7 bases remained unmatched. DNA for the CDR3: TGTGCCTGGAGTTCCGGGACAGGGAATTATCAGCCCCAGCATTTT. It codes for CAWSSGTGNYQPQHF.

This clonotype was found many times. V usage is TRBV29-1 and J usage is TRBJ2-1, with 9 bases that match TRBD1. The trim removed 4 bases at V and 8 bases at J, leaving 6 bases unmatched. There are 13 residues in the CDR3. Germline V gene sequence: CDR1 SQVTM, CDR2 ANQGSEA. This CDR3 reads CSVGGTGTHEQFF. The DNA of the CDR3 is TGCAGCGTTGGGGGGACAGGGACCCATGAGCAGTTCTTC.

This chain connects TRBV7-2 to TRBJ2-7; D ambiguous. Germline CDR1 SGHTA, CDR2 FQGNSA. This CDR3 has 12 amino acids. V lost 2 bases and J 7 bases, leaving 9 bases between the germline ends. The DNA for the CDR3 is TGTGCCAGCAGCTTATATGCGAGGGAGCAGTACTTC. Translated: CASSLYAREQYF.

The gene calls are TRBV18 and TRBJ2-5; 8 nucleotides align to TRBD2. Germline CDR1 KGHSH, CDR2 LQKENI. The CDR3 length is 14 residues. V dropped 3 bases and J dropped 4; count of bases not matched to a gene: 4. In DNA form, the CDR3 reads TGTGCCAGCTCACCTCGGACTAGCAGAGAGACCCAGTACTTC. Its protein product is CASSPRTSRETQYF.

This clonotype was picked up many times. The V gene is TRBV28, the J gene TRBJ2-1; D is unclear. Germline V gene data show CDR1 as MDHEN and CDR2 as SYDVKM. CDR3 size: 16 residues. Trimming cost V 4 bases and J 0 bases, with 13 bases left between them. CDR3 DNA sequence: TGTGCCAGCAGTTCCTTTGACTCCAGCTCCTACAATGAGCAGTTCTTC. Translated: CASSSFDSSSYNEQFF.

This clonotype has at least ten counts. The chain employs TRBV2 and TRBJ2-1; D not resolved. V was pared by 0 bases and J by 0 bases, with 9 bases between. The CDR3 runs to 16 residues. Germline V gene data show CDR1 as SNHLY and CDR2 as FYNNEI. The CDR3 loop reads CASSEALGSSYNEQFF. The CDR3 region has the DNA TGTGCCAGCAGTGAAGCGCTTGGCAGCTCCTACAATGAGCAGTTCTTC. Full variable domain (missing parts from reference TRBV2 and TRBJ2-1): EPEVTQTPSHQVTQMGQEVILRCVPISNHLYFYWYRQILGQKVEFLVSFYNNEISEKSEIFDDQFSVERPDGSNFTLKIRSTKLEDSAMYFCASSEALGSSYNEQFFGPGTRLTVL.

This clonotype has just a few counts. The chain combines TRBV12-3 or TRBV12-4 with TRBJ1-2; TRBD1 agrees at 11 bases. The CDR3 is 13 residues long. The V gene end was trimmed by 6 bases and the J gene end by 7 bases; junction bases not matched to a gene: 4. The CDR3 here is CASSRTGGAGYTF. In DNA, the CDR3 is TGTGCCAGCAGCCGGACAGGGGGCGCTGGCTACACCTTC.

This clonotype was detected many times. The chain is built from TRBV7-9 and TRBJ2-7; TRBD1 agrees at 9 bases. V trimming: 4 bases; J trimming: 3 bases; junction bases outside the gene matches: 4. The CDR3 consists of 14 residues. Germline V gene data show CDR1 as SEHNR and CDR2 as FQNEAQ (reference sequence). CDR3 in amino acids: CASSSGTGYYEQYF. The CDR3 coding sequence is TGTGCCAGCAGCTCCGGGACAGGGTACTACGAGCAGTACTTC.

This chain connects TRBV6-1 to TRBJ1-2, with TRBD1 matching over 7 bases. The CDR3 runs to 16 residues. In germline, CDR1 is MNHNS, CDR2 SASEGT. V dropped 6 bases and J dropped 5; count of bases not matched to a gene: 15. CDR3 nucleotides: TGTGCCAGCAGGACAGGGACCAAAATCCCCCTTTATGGCTACACCTTC. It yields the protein CASRTGTKIPLYGYTF.

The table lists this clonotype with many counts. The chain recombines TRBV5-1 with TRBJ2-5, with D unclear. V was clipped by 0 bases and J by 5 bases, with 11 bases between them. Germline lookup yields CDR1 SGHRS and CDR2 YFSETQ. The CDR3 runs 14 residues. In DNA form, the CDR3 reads TGCGCCAGCAGCTTGGCGGGTCTGTGGGAGACCCAGTACTTC. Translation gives CASSLAGLWETQYF.

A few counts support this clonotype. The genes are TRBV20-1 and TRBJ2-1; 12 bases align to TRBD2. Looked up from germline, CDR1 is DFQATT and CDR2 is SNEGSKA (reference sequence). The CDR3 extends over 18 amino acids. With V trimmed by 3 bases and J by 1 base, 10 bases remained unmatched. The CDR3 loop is CSARLLAGGRESYNEQFF. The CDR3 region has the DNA TGCAGTGCTAGGCTCCTAGCGGGAGGGAGGGAATCCTACAATGAGCAGTTCTTC.